This TCR beta chain is drawn from a study of shared clonotypes between healthy human individuals. V gave up 0 bases and J gave up 5 bases, with 11 bases separating them. Looked up from germline, CDR1 is SGHRS and CDR2 is YFSETQ. The CDR3 spans 14 residues. Sequenced by immunoSEQ multiplex PCR; TCRdb stores in-frame clones only, minus some. The table shows about a million clones, with about 70% occurring only once. This TCR derives from a man aged 18 to 30 in good health. The sequenced sample consisted of memory CD4+ T cells sorted from blood. The subset is: CD45RA-negative fraction. The chain has TRBV5-1 and TRBJ2-5; D uncertain. The CDR3 nucleotides are TGCGCCAGCAGCTTGGCCGGCAGTAGGGAGACCCAGTACTTC. Its protein is CASSLAGSRETQYF. The full variable domain, in which reference TRBV5-1 and TRBJ2-5 provide the parts outside the CDR3, is KAGVTQTPRYLIKTRGQQVTLSCSPISGHRSVSWYQQTPGQGLQFLFEYFSETQRNKGNFPGRFSGRQFSNSRSEMNVSTLELGDSALYLCASSLAGSRETQYFGPGTRLLVL.